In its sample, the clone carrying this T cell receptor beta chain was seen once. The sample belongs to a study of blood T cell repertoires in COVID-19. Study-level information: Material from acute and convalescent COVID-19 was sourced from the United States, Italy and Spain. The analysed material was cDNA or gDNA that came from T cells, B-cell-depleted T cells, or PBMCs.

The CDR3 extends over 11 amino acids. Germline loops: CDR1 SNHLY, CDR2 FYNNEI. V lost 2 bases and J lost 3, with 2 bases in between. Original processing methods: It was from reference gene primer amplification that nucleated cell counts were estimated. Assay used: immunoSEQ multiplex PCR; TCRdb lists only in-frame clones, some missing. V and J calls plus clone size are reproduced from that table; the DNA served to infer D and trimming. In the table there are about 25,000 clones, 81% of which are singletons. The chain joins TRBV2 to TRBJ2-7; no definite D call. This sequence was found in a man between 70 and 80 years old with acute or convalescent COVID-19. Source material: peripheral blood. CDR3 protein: CASSEYYEQYF. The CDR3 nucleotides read TGTGCCAGCAGTGAATACTACGAGCAGTACTTC.